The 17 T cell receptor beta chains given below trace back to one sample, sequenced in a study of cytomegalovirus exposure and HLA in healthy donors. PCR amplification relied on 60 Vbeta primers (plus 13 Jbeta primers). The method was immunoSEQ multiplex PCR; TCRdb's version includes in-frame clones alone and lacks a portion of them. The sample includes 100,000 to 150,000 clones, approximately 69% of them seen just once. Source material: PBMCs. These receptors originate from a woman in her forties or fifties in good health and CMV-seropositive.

CDR3 sequence (DNA): TGCAGCGTTGAACAGGGGGTGATAGGCACCGGGGAGCTGTTTTTT. It is translated as CSVEQGVIGTGELFF. V usage is TRBV29-1 and J usage is TRBJ2-2; TRBD1 matches at 7 bases. The V segment lost 2 bases and the J segment 4 bases; nucleotides outside the gene matches: 7. This CDR3 comprises 15 residues. Germline V lookup: CDR1 SQVTM, CDR2 ANQGSEA.

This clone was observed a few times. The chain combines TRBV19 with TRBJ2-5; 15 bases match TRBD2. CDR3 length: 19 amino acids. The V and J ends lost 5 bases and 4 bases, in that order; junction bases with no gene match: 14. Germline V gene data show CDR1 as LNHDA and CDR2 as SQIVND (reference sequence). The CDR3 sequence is CASSRTSGGARGVLETQYF. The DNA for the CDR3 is TGTGCCAGTAGTCGGACTAGCGGGGGGGCCCGGGGAGTGTTAGAGACCCAGTACTTC.

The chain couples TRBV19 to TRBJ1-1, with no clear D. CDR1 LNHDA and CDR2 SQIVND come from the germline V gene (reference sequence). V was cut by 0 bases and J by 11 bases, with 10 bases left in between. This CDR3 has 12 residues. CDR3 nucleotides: TGTGCCAGTAGTATAGAGAGGAGTAAGGCTTTCTTT. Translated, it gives CASSIERSKAFF.

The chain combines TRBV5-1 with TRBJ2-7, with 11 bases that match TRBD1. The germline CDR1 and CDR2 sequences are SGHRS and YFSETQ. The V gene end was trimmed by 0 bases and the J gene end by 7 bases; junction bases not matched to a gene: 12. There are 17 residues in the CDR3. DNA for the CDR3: TGCGCCAGCAGCTTGGGGAGGTGGGGGACAGGGGGAGAGGAGCAGTACTTC. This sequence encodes CASSLGRWGTGGEEQYF.

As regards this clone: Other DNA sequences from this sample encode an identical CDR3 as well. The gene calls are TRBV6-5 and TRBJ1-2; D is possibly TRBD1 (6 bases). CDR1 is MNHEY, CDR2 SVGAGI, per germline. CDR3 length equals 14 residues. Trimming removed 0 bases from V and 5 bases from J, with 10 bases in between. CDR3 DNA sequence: TGTGCCAGCAGTTACTCGACAGGCAATTATGGCTACACCTTC. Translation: CASSYSTGNYGYTF.

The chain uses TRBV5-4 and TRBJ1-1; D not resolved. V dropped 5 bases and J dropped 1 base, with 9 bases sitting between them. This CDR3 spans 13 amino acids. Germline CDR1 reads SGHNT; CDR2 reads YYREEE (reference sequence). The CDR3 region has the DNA TGTGCCAGCAGTCAAACGGGGAACACTGAAGCTTTCTTT. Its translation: CASSQTGNTEAFF.

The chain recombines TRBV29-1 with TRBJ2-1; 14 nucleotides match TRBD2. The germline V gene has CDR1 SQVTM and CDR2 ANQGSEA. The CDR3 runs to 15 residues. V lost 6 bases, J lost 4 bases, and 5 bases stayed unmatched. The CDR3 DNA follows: TGCAGCGTCAGCGGACTAGCGGGAGGTTACAATGAGCAGTTCTTC. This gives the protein CSVSGLAGGYNEQFF.

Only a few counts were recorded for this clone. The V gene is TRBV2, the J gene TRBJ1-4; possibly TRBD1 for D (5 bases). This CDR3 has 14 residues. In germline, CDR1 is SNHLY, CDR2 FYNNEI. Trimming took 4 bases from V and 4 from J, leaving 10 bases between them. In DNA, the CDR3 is TGTGCCAGCAGTGGGGGCTTAAATAATGAAAAACTGTTTTTT. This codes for CASSGGLNNEKLFF.

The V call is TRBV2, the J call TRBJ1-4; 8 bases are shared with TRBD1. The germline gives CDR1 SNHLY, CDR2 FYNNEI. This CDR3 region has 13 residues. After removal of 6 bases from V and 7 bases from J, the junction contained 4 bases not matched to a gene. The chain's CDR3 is CASSTGTGEKLFF. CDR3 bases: TGTGCCAGCAGCACAGGGACAGGTGAAAAACTGTTTTTT.

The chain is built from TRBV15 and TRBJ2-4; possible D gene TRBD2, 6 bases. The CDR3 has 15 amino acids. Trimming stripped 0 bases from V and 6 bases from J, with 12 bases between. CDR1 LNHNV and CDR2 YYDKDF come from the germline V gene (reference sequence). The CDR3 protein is CATSRDLSGGNIQYF. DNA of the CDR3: TGTGCCACCAGCAGAGATCTTTCCGGGGGAAACATTCAGTACTTC. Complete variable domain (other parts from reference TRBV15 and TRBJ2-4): DAMVIQNPRYQVTQFGKPVTLSCSQTLNHNVMYWYQQKSSQAPKLLFHYYDKDFNNEADTPDNFQSRRPNTSFCFLDIRSPGLGDTAMYLCATSRDLSGGNIQYFGAGTRLSVL.

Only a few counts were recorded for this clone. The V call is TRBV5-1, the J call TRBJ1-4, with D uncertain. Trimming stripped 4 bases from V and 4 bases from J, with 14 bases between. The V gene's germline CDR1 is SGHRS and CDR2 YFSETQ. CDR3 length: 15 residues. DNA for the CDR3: TGCGCCAGCAGCCCGGAGGACTTGGATAATGAAAAACTGTTTTTT. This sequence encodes CASSPEDLDNEKLFF.

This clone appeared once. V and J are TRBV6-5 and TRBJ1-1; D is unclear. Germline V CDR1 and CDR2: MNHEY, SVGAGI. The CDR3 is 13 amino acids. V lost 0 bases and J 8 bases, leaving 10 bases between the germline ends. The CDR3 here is CASSYSGPSEAFF. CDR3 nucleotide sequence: TGTGCCAGCAGTTACTCGGGCCCCTCCGAAGCTTTCTTT.

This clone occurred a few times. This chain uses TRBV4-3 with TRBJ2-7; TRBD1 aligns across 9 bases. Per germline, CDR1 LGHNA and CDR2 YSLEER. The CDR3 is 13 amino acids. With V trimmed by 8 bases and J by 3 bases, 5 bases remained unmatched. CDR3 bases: TGCGCCAGCCCGGGACAGGGATTCTACGAGCAGTACTTC. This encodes CASPGQGFYEQYF.

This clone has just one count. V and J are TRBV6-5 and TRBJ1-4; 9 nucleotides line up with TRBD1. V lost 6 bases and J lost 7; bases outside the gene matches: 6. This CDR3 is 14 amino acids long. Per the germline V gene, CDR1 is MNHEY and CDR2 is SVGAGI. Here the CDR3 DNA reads TGTGCCAGCAGGGAACAGGGGGCGGTTGAAAAACTGTTTTTT. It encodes CASREQGAVEKLFF.

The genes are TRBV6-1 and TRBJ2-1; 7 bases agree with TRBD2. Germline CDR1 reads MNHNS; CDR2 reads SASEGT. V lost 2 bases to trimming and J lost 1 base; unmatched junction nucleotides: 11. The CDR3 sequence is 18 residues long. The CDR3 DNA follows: TGTGCCAGCAGTGAATGGCCTCCTAGCGGCCCTTCCTACAATGAGCAGTTCTTC. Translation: CASSEWPPSGPSYNEQFF.

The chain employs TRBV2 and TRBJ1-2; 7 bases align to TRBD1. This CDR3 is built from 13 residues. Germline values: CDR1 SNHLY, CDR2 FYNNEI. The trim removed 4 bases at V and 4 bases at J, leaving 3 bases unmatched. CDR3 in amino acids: CASSGDRVYGYTF. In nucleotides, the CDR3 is TGTGCCAGCAGTGGTGACAGGGTCTATGGCTACACCTTC.

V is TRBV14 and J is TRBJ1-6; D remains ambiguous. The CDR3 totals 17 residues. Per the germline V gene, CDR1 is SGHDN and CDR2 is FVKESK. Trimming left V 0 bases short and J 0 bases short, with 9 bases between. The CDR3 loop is CASSQDWASSYNSPLHF. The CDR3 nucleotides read TGTGCCAGCAGCCAAGACTGGGCCAGCTCCTATAATTCACCCCTCCACTTT.